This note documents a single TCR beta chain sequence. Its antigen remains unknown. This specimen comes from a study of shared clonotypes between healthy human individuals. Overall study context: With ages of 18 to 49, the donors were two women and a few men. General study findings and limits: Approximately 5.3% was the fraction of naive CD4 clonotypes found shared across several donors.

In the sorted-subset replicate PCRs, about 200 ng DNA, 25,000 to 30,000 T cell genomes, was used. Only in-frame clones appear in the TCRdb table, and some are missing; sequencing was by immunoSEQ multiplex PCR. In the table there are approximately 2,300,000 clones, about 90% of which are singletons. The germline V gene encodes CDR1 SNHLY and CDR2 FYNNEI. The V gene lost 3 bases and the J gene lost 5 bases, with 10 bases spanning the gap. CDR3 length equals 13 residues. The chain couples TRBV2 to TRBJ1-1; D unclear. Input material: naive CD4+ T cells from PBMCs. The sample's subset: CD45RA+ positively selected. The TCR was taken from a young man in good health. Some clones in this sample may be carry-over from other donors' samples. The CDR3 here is CASSEEGRTEAFF. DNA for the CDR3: TGTGCCAGCAGTGAGGAGGGAAGAACTGAAGCTTTCTTT.